This T cell receptor beta chain derives from a study of beta chain features in type 1 diabetes. About the study: Patients looked much like healthy donors when it came to age, gender and cell yields.

Reverse transcription of all isolated RNA meant that expressed TCRB transcripts were sequenced. Profiled with immunoSEQ multiplex PCR; TCRdb holds only in-frame clones, not every one. The sample records some 63,000 clones, roughly three fifths being singletons. The CDR3 is 15 amino acids. V lost 5 bases and J 2 bases, leaving 13 bases between the germline ends. Germline CDR1 is MGHRA and CDR2 is YSYEKL. This clone was seen more than once but under ten times. The TCR comes from a woman younger than 35 in good health. This chain uses TRBV4-1 with TRBJ1-5; the D gene is possibly TRBD1 (5 bases). Input material: Tregs from blood. CDR3 bases: TGCGCCAGCAGCTTTTCCCAGGGTGGCAATCAGCCCCAGCATTTT. This sequence encodes CASSFSQGGNQPQHF.